This T cell receptor beta chain was sequenced during a study of graft-versus-host responses after intestinal transplantation. TCRdb's table, derived via immunoSEQ multiplex PCR, lists solely in-frame clones and lacks some. This table holds 100,000 or so clones, around nine tenths found once. This clone was recorded a few times. Its target is not known. Germline CDR1 is SGHRS and CDR2 is YFSETQ. CDR3 length: 16 amino acids. The V and J ends lost 2 bases and 0 bases respectively, with 9 bases between them. The sample was unstimulated CD4+ T cells sorted from spleen or lymph node cells, taken before intestinal transplant. The genes are TRBV5-1 and TRBJ1-6; D ambiguous. This receptor was taken from a human donor who received an intestinal transplant. The CDR3 sequence is CASSLAAYSYNSPLHF. The CDR3 DNA reads TGCGCCAGCAGCTTAGCGGCATACTCCTATAATTCACCCCTCCACTTT.